These 14 T cell receptor beta chains were all obtained from the same sample, sequenced in a study of blood T cell repertoires in COVID-19. Method: immunoSEQ multiplex PCR; TCRdb's copy keeps in-frame clones and lacks some. Of about 180,000 clones detected, more than 70% appear once; the ten largest clones hold 7%. The sequenced sample consisted of peripheral blood. The receptors come from a man aged 50 to 59 with active or convalescent COVID-19.

The CDR3 loop reads CASSLAASGRGDTQYF. In DNA, the CDR3 is TGTGCCAGCAGCTTAGCGGCTAGCGGGAGGGGAGATACGCAGTATTTT. The gene calls are TRBV7-2 and TRBJ2-3, with 12 positions matching TRBD2. Trimming at V came to 0 bases and at J to 5 bases, leaving 3 bases not matched to a gene. Germline CDR1 is SGHTA and CDR2 is FQGNSA. This CDR3 region has 16 residues.

The rearrangement joins TRBV5-6 to TRBJ2-3; 9 bases align to TRBD1. Trimming removed 4 bases from V and 2 bases from J; junction bases left unmatched: 5. The CDR3 extends over 15 amino acids. The germline V gene has CDR1 SGHDT and CDR2 YYEEEE. CDR3 DNA sequence: TGTGCCAGCAGCCTCGGGACAGGGAACACAGATACGCAGTATTTT. It specifies CASSLGTGNTDTQYF. Looking up the rest from reference TRBV5-6 and TRBJ2-3 gives the full variable domain: DAGVTQSPTHLIKTRGQQVTLRCSPKSGHDTVSWYQQALGQGPQFIFQYYEEEERQRGNFPDRFSGHQFPNYSSELNVNALLLGDSALYLCASSLGTGNTDTQYFGPGTRLTVL.

The CDR3 sequence: CASSGDRDSPLHF. CDR3 in DNA: TGCGCCAGCAGCGGGGACAGGGACTCACCCCTCCACTTT. This chain joins TRBV5-1 and TRBJ1-6; 9 positions agree with TRBD1. This CDR3 comprises 13 residues. Germline CDR1 reads SGHRS; CDR2 reads YFSETQ. The J segment lost 10 bases and the V segment lost 4 bases, leaving 3 bases of the junction unmatched.

In this sample, this clone turned up once. This chain links TRBV18 with TRBJ2-7, with 10 bases fitting TRBD1. The CDR3 is 14 amino acids. In germline, CDR1 is KGHSH, CDR2 LQKENI. With 3 bases clipped from V and 3 bases from J, the junction kept 2 bases outside the gene matches. For the CDR3, the DNA is TGTGCCAGCTCACCCGGGACAGGGGACTACGAGCAGTACTTC. Translation: CASSPGTGDYEQYF.

This rearrangement joins TRBV24-1 to TRBJ2-2, with TRBD1 matching 9 bases. With V trimmed by 4 bases and J by 5 bases, 7 bases remained unmatched. Germline V gene sequence: CDR1 KGHDR, CDR2 SFDVKD. CDR3 length equals 16 residues. Here the CDR3 DNA reads TGTGCCACCAGTGAACCAGACAGGGGGAGGACCGGGGAGCTGTTTTTT. The encoded protein is CATSEPDRGRTGELFF.

The CDR3 DNA reads TGTGCCAGCATCCCGGGACTAGTATTCTACGAGCAGTACTTC. The encoded protein is CASIPGLVFYEQYF. This sequence joins TRBV2 and TRBJ2-7; TRBD2 matches 8 bases. Germline values: CDR1 SNHLY, CDR2 FYNNEI. The CDR3 spans 14 residues. After removal of 7 bases from V and 3 bases from J, the junction contained 8 bases not matched to a gene.

The chain employs TRBV6-2 or TRBV6-3 and TRBJ2-7, with D hard to call. V shed 5 bases and J shed 4 bases, with 9 bases lying between them. The CDR3 covers 12 residues. Germline CDR1 and CDR2: MNHEY and SVGEGT. The CDR3 spells CASSTSYYEQYF. CDR3 DNA sequence: TGTGCCAGCAGTACATCATATTACGAGCAGTACTTC.

V usage is TRBV2 and J usage is TRBJ2-2; no firm D call. Trimming removed 5 bases from V and 0 bases from J, with 7 bases in between. The CDR3 has 14 amino acids. The germline V gene encodes CDR1 SNHLY and CDR2 FYNNEI. CDR3: CASSRSTNTGELFF. CDR3 nucleotide sequence: TGTGCCAGCAGTCGGAGTACGAACACCGGGGAGCTGTTTTTT.

This clone was detected once. V and J are TRBV18 and TRBJ2-3; weak D call: TRBD1 (5 bases). Trimming cost V 1 base and J 6 bases, with 14 bases left between them. The CDR3 totals 15 residues. CDR1 is KGHSH and CDR2 is LQKENI in the germline V gene. The chain's CDR3 is CASSPRDSLQDTQYF. The CDR3 nucleotides read TGTGCCAGCTCACCACGCGACAGTTTACAGGATACGCAGTATTTT.

The chain couples TRBV19 to TRBJ1-6; possibly TRBD1 for D (6 bases). Trimming pared 4 bases from V and 5 bases from J, leaving 15 bases between. The CDR3 length is 16 residues. Germline V gene data show CDR1 as LNHDA and CDR2 as SQIVND (reference sequence). CDR3: CASSTGAGANNSPLHF. The DNA of the CDR3 is TGTGCCAGTAGTACCGGGGCGGGGGCGAATAATTCACCCCTCCACTTT.

The CDR3 coding sequence is TGTGCCAGCTCACCGCAGGGGGAAAACACTGAAGCTTTCTTT. It specifies CASSPQGENTEAFF. The chain employs TRBV18 and TRBJ1-1; the match to TRBD1 covers 7 bases. The V gene's germline CDR1 is KGHSH and CDR2 LQKENI. J was trimmed by 2 bases and V by 3 bases; bases with no gene match: 3. The CDR3 contains 14 residues.

This chain connects TRBV14 to TRBJ1-6; TRBD1 is a possible D gene (5 bases). The CDR3 contains 15 residues. Between the trimmed V and J ends, which lost 0 bases and 9 bases, there was a span of 12 bases. CDR1 is SGHDN, CDR2 FVKESK, per germline. The CDR3 here is CASSQDWRGSSPLHF. The DNA for the CDR3 is TGTGCCAGCAGCCAAGATTGGCGGGGCAGTTCACCCCTCCACTTT.

The chain employs TRBV19 and TRBJ1-2, with a tentative D call TRBD1 (5 bases). The CDR3 runs 14 residues. Trimming shortened V by 3 bases and J by 4 bases, and 12 bases separated the two germline ends. CDR1 and CDR2 from the germline V gene are LNHDA and SQIVND (reference sequence). The DNA for the CDR3 is TGTGCCAGTAGTATTCCCGGCAGGGCCTATGGCTACACCTTC. Protein product: CASSIPGRAYGYTF.

DNA for the CDR3: TGTGCCAGCAGTTTAAGGGGGTGGGACACTGAAGCTTTCTTT. Protein: CASSLRGWDTEAFF. The gene calls are TRBV27 and TRBJ1-1, with a weak D call TRBD1 (6 bases). The CDR3 extends over 14 amino acids. The V end was cut by 2 bases, the J end by 3 bases, with 10 bases between. Germline-derived CDR1 and CDR2 are MNHEY and SMNVEV (reference sequence).